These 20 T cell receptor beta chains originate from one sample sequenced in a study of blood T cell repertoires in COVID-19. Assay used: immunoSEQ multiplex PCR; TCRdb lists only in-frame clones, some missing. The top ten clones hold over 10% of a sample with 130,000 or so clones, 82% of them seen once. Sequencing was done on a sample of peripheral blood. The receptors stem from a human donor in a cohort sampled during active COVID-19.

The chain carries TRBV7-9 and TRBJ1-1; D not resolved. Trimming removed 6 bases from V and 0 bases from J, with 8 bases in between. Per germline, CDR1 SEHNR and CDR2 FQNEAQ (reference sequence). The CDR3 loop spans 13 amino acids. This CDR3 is CASRRFMNTEAFF. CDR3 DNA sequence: TGTGCCAGCAGGCGATTCATGAACACTGAAGCTTTCTTT.

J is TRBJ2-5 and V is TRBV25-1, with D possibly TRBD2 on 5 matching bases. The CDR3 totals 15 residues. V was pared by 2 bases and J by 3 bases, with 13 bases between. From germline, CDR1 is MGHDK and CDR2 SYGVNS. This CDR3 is CASSEIGGSKETQYF. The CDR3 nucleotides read TGTGCCAGCAGTGAAATCGGAGGCAGTAAAGAGACCCAGTACTTC.

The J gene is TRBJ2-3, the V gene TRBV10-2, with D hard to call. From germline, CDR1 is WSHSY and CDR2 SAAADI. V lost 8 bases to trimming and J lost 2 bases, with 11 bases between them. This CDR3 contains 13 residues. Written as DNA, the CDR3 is TGCGCCAGCCTCCGACTTATCACAGATACGCAGTATTTT. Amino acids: CASLRLITDTQYF.

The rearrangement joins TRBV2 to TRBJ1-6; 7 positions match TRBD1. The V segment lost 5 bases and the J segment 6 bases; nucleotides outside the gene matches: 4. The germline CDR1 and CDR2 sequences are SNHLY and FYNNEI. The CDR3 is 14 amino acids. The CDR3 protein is CASSSGQPNSPLHF. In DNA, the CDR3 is TGTGCCAGCAGTTCGGGACAGCCTAATTCACCCCTCCACTTT. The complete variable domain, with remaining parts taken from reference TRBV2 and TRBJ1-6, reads EPEVTQTPSHQVTQMGQEVILRCVPISNHLYFYWYRQILGQKVEFLVSFYNNEISEKSEIFDDQFSVERPDGSNFTLKIRSTKLEDSAMYFCASSSGQPNSPLHFGNGTRLTVT.

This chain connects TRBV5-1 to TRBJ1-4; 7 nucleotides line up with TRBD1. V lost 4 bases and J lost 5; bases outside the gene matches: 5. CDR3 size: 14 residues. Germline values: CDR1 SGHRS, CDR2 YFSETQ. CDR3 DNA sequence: TGCGCCAGCAGCCCGGGACAGAAAAATGAAAAACTGTTTTTT. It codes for CASSPGQKNEKLFF.

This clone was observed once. The CDR3 nucleotides read TGTGCCAGCAGCCCAACTAGCGGGCTAAATGAGCAGTTCTTC. Translating it yields CASSPTSGLNEQFF. V and J are TRBV7-2 and TRBJ2-1; TRBD2 agrees at 9 bases. Germline CDR1 SGHTA, CDR2 FQGNSA. J lost 7 bases, V lost 5 bases, and 6 bases had no gene match. The CDR3 has 14 amino acids.

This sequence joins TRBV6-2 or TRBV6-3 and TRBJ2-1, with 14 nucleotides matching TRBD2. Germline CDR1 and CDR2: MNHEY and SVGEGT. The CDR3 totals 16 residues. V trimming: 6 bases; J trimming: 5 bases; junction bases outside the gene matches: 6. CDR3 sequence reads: CASSNRLAGGHNEQFF. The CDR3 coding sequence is TGTGCCAGCAGCAATCGACTAGCGGGGGGGCACAATGAGCAGTTCTTC.

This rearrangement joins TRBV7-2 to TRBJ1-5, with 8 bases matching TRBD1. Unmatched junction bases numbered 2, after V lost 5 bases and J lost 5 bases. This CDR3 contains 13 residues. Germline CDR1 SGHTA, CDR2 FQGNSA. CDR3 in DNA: TGTGCCAGCAGCCAGGGGGCAGATCAGCCCCAGCATTTT. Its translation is CASSQGADQPQHF.

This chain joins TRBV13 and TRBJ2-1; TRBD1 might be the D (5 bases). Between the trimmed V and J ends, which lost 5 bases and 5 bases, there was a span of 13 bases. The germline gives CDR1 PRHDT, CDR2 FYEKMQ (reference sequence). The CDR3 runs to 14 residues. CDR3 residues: CASSPRTSNNEQFF. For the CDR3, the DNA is TGTGCCAGCAGCCCCCGGACAAGTAACAATGAGCAGTTCTTC.

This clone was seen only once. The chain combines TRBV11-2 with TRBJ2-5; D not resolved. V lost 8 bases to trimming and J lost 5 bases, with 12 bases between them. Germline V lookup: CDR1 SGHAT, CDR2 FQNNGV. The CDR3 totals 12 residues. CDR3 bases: TGTGCCAGCGCGGTTGGGTGGGAGACCCAGTACTTC. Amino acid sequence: CASAVGWETQYF.

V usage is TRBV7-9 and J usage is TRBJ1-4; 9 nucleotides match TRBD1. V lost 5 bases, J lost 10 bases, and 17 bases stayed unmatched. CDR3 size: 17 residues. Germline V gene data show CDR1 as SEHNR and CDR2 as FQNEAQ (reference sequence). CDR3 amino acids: CASSPPGQGAGLGKLFF. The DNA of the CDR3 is TGTGCCAGCAGCCCGCCGGGACAGGGCGCGGGTTTGGGAAAACTGTTTTTT.

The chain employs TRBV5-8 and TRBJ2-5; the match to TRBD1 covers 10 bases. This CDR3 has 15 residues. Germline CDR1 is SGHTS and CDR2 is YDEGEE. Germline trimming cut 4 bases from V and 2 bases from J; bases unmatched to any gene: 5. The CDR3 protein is CASSPRTGGQETQYF. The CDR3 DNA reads TGTGCCAGCAGCCCGAGGACAGGGGGACAAGAGACCCAGTACTTC.

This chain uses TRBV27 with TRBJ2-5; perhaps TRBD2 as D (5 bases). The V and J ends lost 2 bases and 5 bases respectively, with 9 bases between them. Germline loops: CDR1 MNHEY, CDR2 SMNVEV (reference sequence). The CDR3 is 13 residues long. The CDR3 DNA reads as TGTGCCAGCAGTTTAACTAGGTCGGAGACCCAGTACTTC. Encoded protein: CASSLTRSETQYF.

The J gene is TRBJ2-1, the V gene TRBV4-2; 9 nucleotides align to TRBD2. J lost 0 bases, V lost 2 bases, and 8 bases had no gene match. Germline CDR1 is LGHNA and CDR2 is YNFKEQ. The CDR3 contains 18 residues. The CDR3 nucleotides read TGTGCCAGCAGCCAAAAGATAGCGGGGGAGAGCTCCTACAATGAGCAGTTCTTC. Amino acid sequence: CASSQKIAGESSYNEQFF.

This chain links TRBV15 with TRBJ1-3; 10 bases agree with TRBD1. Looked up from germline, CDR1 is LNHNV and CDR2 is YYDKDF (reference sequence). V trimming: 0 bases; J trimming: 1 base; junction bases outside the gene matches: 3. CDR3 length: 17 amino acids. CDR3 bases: TGTGCCACCAGCAGAGATGACAGGGGGCTATCTGGAAACACCATATATTTT. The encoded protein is CATSRDDRGLSGNTIYF.

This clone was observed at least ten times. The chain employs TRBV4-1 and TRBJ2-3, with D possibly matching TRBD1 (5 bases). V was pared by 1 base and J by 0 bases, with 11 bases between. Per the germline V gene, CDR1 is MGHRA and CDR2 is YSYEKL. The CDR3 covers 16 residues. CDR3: CASSQGTTRSTDTQYF. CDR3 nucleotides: TGCGCCAGCAGCCAAGGGACAACACGTAGCACAGATACGCAGTATTTT.

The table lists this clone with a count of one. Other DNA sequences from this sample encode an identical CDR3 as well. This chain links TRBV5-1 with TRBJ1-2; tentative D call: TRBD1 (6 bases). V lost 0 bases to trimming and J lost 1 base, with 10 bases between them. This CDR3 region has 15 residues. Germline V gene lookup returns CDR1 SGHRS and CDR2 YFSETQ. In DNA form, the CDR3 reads TGCGCCAGCAGCTTGGCTACAGGGAGTAACTATGGCTACACCTTC. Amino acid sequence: CASSLATGSNYGYTF.

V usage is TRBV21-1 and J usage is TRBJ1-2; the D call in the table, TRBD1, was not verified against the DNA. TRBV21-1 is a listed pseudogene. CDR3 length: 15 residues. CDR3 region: CASRLGHQINYGYTF. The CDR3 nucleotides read TGTGCCAGCAGACTGGGACACCAAATTAACTATGGCTACACCTTC.

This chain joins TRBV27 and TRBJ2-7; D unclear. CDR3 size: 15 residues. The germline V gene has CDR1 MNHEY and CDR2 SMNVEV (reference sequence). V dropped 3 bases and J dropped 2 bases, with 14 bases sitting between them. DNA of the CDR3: TGTGCCAGCAGTTTCCTTTCGACAAGCCCCTACGAGCAGTACTTC. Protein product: CASSFLSTSPYEQYF.

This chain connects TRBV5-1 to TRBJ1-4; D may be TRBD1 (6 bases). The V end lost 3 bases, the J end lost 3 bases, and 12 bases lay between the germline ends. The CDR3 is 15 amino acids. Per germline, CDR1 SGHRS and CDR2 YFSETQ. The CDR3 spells CASSSTGTPNEKLFF. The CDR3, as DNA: TGCGCCAGCAGCTCGACCGGGACACCTAATGAAAAACTGTTTTTT.